This passage covers 22 T cell receptor beta chains from one sample sequenced in a study of identifying expanded T cells in peripheral blood. The method was immunoSEQ multiplex PCR; TCRdb's version includes in-frame clones alone and lacks a portion of them. The sample lists 120,000 or so clones, 84% seen once, with about 3.1% in the top ten. Source material: blood. The receptors stem from a person aged 18 to 70 in good health.

The chain employs TRBV10-3 and TRBJ1-4; TRBD1 might be the D (5 bases). The germline V gene encodes CDR1 ENHRY and CDR2 SYGVKD. The V gene lost 0 bases and the J gene lost 3 bases, with 20 bases spanning the gap. The CDR3 is 19 residues long. The CDR3 loop is CAISESGGGIGSANEKLFF. DNA of the CDR3: TGTGCCATCAGTGAGTCGGGGGGAGGCATCGGTTCGGCTAATGAAAAACTGTTTTTT.

The CDR3 region has the DNA TGTGCCAGCAGTGAAGGTCGAGACACTCTGAAGTACTACGAGCAGTACTTC. Its protein is CASSEGRDTLKYYEQYF. The V gene is TRBV2, the J gene TRBJ2-7; D unclear. Trimming cost V 1 base and J 3 bases, with 19 bases left between them. CDR3 length: 17 amino acids. Germline CDR1 SNHLY, CDR2 FYNNEI. The entire variable domain, with the rest obtained from reference TRBV2 and TRBJ2-7, is as follows: EPEVTQTPSHQVTQMGQEVILRCVPISNHLYFYWYRQILGQKVEFLVSFYNNEISEKSEIFDDQFSVERPDGSNFTLKIRSTKLEDSAMYFCASSEGRDTLKYYEQYFGPGTRLTVT.

This clone was detected a few times. This chain links TRBV21-1 with TRBJ1-2; TRBD1 is the table's D call and was not checked against the DNA. TRBV21-1 is listed as a pseudogene. This CDR3 has 16 amino acids. CDR3 amino acids: CASSNWDTRTNYGYTF. CDR3 in DNA: TGTGCCAGCAGCAATTGGGACACCCGGACTAACTATGGCTACACCTTC.

The chain is built from TRBV6-5 and TRBJ1-2; 7 bases map to TRBD1. The V gene end was trimmed by 6 bases and the J gene end by 3 bases; junction bases not matched to a gene: 7. CDR1 is MNHEY and CDR2 is SVGAGI in the germline V gene. The CDR3 length is 14 residues. CDR3 DNA sequence: TGTGCCAGCAGGCGACAGGGCTGGGACTATGGCTACACCTTC. This translates into CASRRQGWDYGYTF.

V is TRBV4-1 and J is TRBJ1-4; D is possibly TRBD1 (5 bases). The V end was cut by 2 bases, the J end by 7 bases, with 17 bases between. Germline CDR1 reads MGHRA; CDR2 reads YSYEKL. The CDR3 is 16 amino acids. Here the CDR3 DNA reads TGCGCCAGCAGCCAACTTCCGGGACTTGCAAGTGAAAAACTGTTTTTT. It encodes CASSQLPGLASEKLFF.

V gene TRBV15 combines with J gene TRBJ1-3; D is undetermined. This CDR3 region has 18 residues. The germline V and J ends were trimmed by 0 bases and 1 base, with 16 bases remaining between them. Germline V gene lookup returns CDR1 LNHNV and CDR2 YYDKDF (reference sequence). CDR3 protein: CATSRDLSPGRSGNTIYF. As DNA, the CDR3 is TGTGCCACCAGCAGAGACCTTAGCCCCGGTCGGTCTGGAAACACCATATATTTT.

The sample holds one count of this clone. V usage is TRBV7-2 and J usage is TRBJ1-1; D is unresolved. Per germline, CDR1 SGHTA and CDR2 FQGNSA. This CDR3 has 15 amino acids. V lost 5 bases, J lost 1 base, and 14 bases lay in between. The CDR3 DNA follows: TGTGCCAGCAGCCTCTCTCCGTATCGGAACACTGAAGCTTTCTTT. Translating it yields CASSLSPYRNTEAFF.

The V and J genes are TRBV6-5 and TRBJ2-3; 9 bases are shared with TRBD1. V was clipped by 6 bases and J by 6 bases; unmatched bases: 10. Germline values: CDR1 MNHEY, CDR2 SVGAGI. The CDR3 sequence is 15 residues long. CDR3 protein: CASSAGTGLSDTQYF. The CDR3, as DNA: TGTGCCAGCAGCGCCGGGACAGGGCTTTCGGATACGCAGTATTTT.

This chain connects TRBV19 to TRBJ2-7, with D tentatively TRBD1 (7 bases). The CDR3 totals 15 residues. V dropped 8 bases and J dropped 3 bases, with 20 bases sitting between them. Germline V gene data show CDR1 as LNHDA and CDR2 as SQIVND (reference sequence). The CDR3 region has the DNA TGTGCCAGTTCGCCCGCGGGACAGACATTCTACGAGCAGTACTTC. This sequence encodes CASSPAGQTFYEQYF. The full variable domain, its missing parts supplied by reference TRBV19 and TRBJ2-7, is DGGITQSPKYLFRKEGQNVTLSCEQNLNHDAMYWYRQDPGQGLRLIYYSQIVNDFQKGDIAEGYSVSREKKESFPLTVTSAQKNPTAFYLCASSPAGQTFYEQYFGPGTRLTVT.

This chain uses TRBV25-1 with TRBJ2-5, with TRBD1 as a possible D gene (5 bases). There are 16 residues in the CDR3. V was pared by 0 bases and J by 5 bases, with 16 bases between. The germline CDR1 and CDR2 sequences are MGHDK and SYGVNS. The CDR3 DNA is TGTGCCAGCAGTGAATATATGAACCTAGGGGCTGAGACCCAGTACTTC. Translation gives CASSEYMNLGAETQYF.

The chain carries TRBV15 and TRBJ2-1; 8 bases line up with TRBD2. CDR1 LNHNV and CDR2 YYDKDF come from the germline V gene (reference sequence). The CDR3 has 15 amino acids. The junction had 6 bases not matched to a gene; V was cut back by 0 bases and J by 8 bases. CDR3 sequence reads: CATSRESGGLDEQFF. The CDR3 coding sequence is TGTGCCACCAGCAGAGAATCGGGGGGGCTGGATGAGCAGTTCTTC.

The rearrangement uses TRBV7-2 and TRBJ1-2; weak D call: TRBD1 (6 bases). Germline assignment: CDR1 SGHTA and CDR2 FQGNSA. The V gene lost 7 bases and the J gene lost 5 bases, with 20 bases spanning the gap. This CDR3 comprises 15 residues. CDR3 nucleotide sequence: TGTGCCAGCACCGGTCGGACAGTCTTGGGGTATGGCTACACCTTC. It is translated as CASTGRTVLGYGYTF.

The chain recombines TRBV29-1 with TRBJ2-7, with TRBD1 matching over 9 bases. From germline, CDR1 is SQVTM and CDR2 ANQGSEA. V dropped 7 bases and J dropped 6; count of bases not matched to a gene: 10. The CDR3 is made up of 13 amino acids. The CDR3 bases are TGCAGCGCTCGGGACAGGGACGTCTCCGAGCAGTACTTC. Protein sequence: CSARDRDVSEQYF.

The chain joins TRBV5-4 to TRBJ1-2; 8 nucleotides line up with TRBD1. The CDR3 contains 13 residues. V gave up 4 bases and J gave up 4 bases; unmatched junction bases: 3. Germline CDR1 is SGHNT and CDR2 is YYREEE (reference sequence). The CDR3 nucleotides read TGTGCCAGCAGCCCCGGGACAGGCTATGGCTACACCTTC. Translating gives CASSPGTGYGYTF.

The V and J genes are TRBV7-9 and TRBJ2-1; D is possibly TRBD1 or TRBD2 (5 bases each). CDR3 length: 16 amino acids. Germline lookup yields CDR1 SEHNR and CDR2 FQNEAQ (reference sequence). V was shortened by 5 bases and J by 6 bases, with 20 bases between the two germline ends. The CDR3 region is CASSPPGAPRGNEQFF. The CDR3 DNA follows: TGTGCCAGCAGCCCCCCTGGGGCCCCACGGGGCAATGAGCAGTTCTTC.

This chain links TRBV6-1 with TRBJ1-4; 7 bases align to TRBD1. Germline V CDR1 and CDR2: MNHNS, SASEGT. The J segment lost 6 bases and the V segment lost 4 bases, leaving 8 bases of the junction unmatched. The CDR3 length is 15 residues. The DNA for the CDR3 is TGTGCCAGCAGTGCCCGACAGGGTGGCTATGAAAAACTGTTTTTT. Its translation: CASSARQGGYEKLFF.

The J gene is TRBJ1-2, the V gene TRBV5-1, with D possibly matching TRBD1 (6 bases). From germline, CDR1 is SGHRS and CDR2 YFSETQ. This CDR3 has 14 amino acids. Trimming stripped 3 bases from V and 0 bases from J, with 9 bases between. The CDR3 nucleotides are TGCGCCAGCAGCTCCGGACAGCCTAACTATGGCTACACCTTC. Translation: CASSSGQPNYGYTF.

The rearrangement uses TRBV30 and TRBJ1-5; 9 bases map to TRBD1. The CDR3 has 17 residues. V shed 2 bases, J shed 4 bases, and the junction held 12 bases outside the gene matches. Looked up from germline, CDR1 is GTSNPN and CDR2 is SVGIG (reference sequence). CDR3 protein: CAWSRRYNDRGNQPQHF. DNA of the CDR3: TGTGCCTGGAGTCGCCGCTACAATGACAGGGGGAATCAGCCCCAGCATTTT.

The chain employs TRBV15 and TRBJ2-1; D gene uncertain. CDR3 size: 13 residues. Germline loops: CDR1 LNHNV, CDR2 YYDKDF (reference sequence). Trimming removed 0 bases at V and 6 bases at J, with 6 bases between. The CDR3 DNA sequence: TGTGCCACCAGCAGAGATCTGAGCAATGAGCAGTTCTTC. Translating it yields CATSRDLSNEQFF.

This sequence joins TRBV5-6 and TRBJ1-2; 10 nucleotides agree with TRBD1. Germline V lookup: CDR1 SGHDT, CDR2 YYEEEE. CDR3 size: 15 residues. V lost 4 bases, J lost 6 bases, and 9 bases stayed unmatched. CDR3 sequence: CASSLRDRGYNGYTF. For the CDR3, the DNA is TGTGCCAGCAGCCTGAGGGACAGGGGATATAATGGCTACACCTTC.

The chain joins TRBV4-1 to TRBJ2-7, with D possibly matching TRBD1 (5 bases). Trimming left V 4 bases short and J 5 bases short, with 18 bases between. Germline values: CDR1 MGHRA, CDR2 YSYEKL. The CDR3 sequence is 15 residues long. In DNA, the CDR3 is TGCGCCAGCAGCCGGTTCAAGTGGGGCCGCGACGAGCAGTACTTC. Translated: CASSRFKWGRDEQYF.

The chain carries TRBV25-1 and TRBJ2-3; 9 bases are a match to TRBD1. This CDR3 contains 16 residues. From germline, CDR1 is MGHDK and CDR2 SYGVNS. With V trimmed by 4 bases and J by 1 base, 6 bases remained unmatched. The CDR3 coding sequence is TGTGCCAGCAGTGCAAAGGACAGGGGTGGCACAGATACGCAGTATTTT. Translated: CASSAKDRGGTDTQYF.